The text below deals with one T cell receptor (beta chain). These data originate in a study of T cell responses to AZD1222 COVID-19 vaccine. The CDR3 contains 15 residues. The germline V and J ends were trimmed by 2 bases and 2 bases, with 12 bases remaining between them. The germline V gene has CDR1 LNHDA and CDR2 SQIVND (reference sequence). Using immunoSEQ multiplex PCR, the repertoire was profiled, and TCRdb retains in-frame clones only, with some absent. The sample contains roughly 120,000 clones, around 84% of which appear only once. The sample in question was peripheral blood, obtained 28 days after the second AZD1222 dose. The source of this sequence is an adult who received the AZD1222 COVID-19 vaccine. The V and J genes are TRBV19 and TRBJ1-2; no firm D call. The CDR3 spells CASSIRSRANYGYTF. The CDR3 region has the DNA TGTGCCAGTAGTATAAGGTCTCGGGCAAACTATGGCTACACCTTC.